This record looks at one T cell receptor beta chain sequence and its context. This sample was taken from a study of shared clonotypes between healthy human individuals. Generated by immunoSEQ multiplex PCR, the TCRdb table keeps only in-frame clones and is missing some. The sample includes about 2.4 million clones, roughly nine tenths of them seen just once. The TCR sequence derives from a man between 18 and 35 years old in good health. The sample was naive CD4+ T cells sorted from blood. Subset noted: CD45RA+ positively selected.

CDR3 protein: CASREGLAVSYEQYF. The CDR3 region has the DNA TGTGCCAGCAGGGAGGGACTCGCCGTCTCCTACGAGCAGTACTTC. The chain recombines TRBV6-5 with TRBJ2-7; TRBD2 might be the D (6 bases). Germline V CDR1 and CDR2: MNHEY, SVGAGI. This CDR3 has 15 amino acids. Trimming removed 6 bases from V and 0 bases from J, with 15 bases in between.